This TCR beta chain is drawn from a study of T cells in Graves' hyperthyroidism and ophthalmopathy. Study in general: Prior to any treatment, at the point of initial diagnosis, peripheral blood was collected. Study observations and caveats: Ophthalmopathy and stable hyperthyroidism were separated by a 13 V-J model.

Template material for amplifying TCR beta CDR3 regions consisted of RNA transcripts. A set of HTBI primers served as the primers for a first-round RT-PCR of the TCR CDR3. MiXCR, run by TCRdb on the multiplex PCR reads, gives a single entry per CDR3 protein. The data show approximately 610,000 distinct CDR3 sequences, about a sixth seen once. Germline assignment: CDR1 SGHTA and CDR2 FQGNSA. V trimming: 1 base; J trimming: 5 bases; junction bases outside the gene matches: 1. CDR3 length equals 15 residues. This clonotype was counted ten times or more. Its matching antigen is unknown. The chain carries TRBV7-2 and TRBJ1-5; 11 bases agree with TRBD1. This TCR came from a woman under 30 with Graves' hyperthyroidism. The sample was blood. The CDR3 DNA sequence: TGTGCCAGCAGCTTAGGGACAGGGGGCGATCAGCCCCAGCATTTT. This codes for CASSLGTGGDQPQHF.